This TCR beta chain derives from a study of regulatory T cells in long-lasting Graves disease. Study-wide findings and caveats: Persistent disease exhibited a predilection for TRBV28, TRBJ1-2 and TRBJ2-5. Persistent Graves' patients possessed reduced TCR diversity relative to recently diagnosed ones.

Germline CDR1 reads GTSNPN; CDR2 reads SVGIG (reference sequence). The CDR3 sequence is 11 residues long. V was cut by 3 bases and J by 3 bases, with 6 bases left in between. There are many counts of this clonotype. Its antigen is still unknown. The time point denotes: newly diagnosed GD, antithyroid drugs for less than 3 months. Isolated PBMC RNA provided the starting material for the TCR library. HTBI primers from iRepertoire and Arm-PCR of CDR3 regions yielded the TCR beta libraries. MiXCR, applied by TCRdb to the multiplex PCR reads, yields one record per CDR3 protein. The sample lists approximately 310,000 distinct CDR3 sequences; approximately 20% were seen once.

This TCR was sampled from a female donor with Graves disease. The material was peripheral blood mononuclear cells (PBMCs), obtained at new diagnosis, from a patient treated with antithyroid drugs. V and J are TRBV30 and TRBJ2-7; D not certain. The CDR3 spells CAWSLSYEQYF. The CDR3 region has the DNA TGTGCCTGGAGCCTTAGCTACGAGCAGTACTTC.